The TCR beta chain described here comes from a study of CD8 T cells in Susac syndrome. CDR1 MNHNS and CDR2 SASEGT come from the germline V gene. The CDR3 runs to 15 residues. Losses at the gene ends were 5 bases for V and 5 bases for J; bases not matched to a gene: 2. Sequencing targeted TCR beta in T cells from blood (CD8+ and CD4+). Control patients had untreated stable or active relapsing-remitting multiple sclerosis by revised McDonald criteria. Negative isolation yielded the CD8+ and CD4+ T cells, while FACS enriched the TEMRA cells. Random hexamers served to reverse transcribe roughly 0.5 to 1 ug RNA. From the immunoSEQ multiplex PCR reads, TCRdb called clonotypes with MiXCR, one entry per CDR3 protein. The sample has under 550,000 distinct CDR3 sequences, 75% to 90% seen once.

The sample was CD8+ T cells from PBMCs. The rearrangement joins TRBV6-1 to TRBJ2-2; 13 bases fit TRBD2. The source is a human donor with multiple sclerosis. CDR3 in DNA: TGTGCCAGCAGTTGGACTAGCGGGGGAACCGGGGAGCTGTTTTTT. It translates to CASSWTSGGTGELFF.